This entry describes one T cell receptor beta chain. These data belong to a study of control samples from healthy donors and cancer patients. CDR3 length: 16 residues. Trimming left V 3 bases short and J 0 bases short, with 12 bases between. Germline CDR1 is LGHNT and CDR2 is FRNRAP. TCRdb keeps only in-frame clones here, not all; method: immunoSEQ multiplex PCR. The table lists more than 95,000 clones, around 89% of them singletons. The sequence derives from a man aged 55-75 years with lung cancer. V is TRBV12-5 and J is TRBJ1-5; TRBD1 is a possible D gene (6 bases). The specimen was PBMCs. The CDR3 coding sequence is TGTGCTAGTGGTTTAGGGGGGGACATTAGCAATCAGCCCCAGCATTTT. The encoded protein is CASGLGGDISNQPQHF.